These T cell receptor beta chains were read from a single sample in a study of T cell responses to AZD1222 COVID-19 vaccine. The method was immunoSEQ multiplex PCR; TCRdb's version includes in-frame clones alone and lacks a portion of them. The table includes approximately 180,000 clones, around 89% detected once. The sequencing used peripheral blood, collected on day 0 of AZD1222 vaccination. All receptors come from an adult in good health. Each CDR3 is given with its conserved first and last residue. D genes are given only for firm matches. Some rows have no size entry. The others give once, few or many, or a class for an expanded clone.

>NA|12|TRBD1|TRBJ2-3|TRBV6-6
TGTGCCAGCAGCCCAGGGGGAGATACGCAGTATTTT
CASSPGGDTQYF
>NA|15|NA|TRBJ2-7|TRBV28
TGTGCCAGCAGTTCCCCCAGCGGAGGCTACTACGAGCAGTACTTC
CASSSPSGGYYEQYF
>NA|16|NA|TRBJ1-3|TRBV4-2
TGTGCCAGCGGAGAAGTGACAGCTAACTCTGGAAACACCATATATTTT
CASGEVTANSGNTIYF
>once|14|TRBD1|TRBJ1-2|TRBV25-1
TGTGCCAGCAGCCGGGAGGCCGGACAGGGAGGCTACACCTTC
CASSREAGQGGYTF
>once|17|NA|TRBJ1-6|TRBV7-2
TGTGCCAGCAGCTCAGAGGGACCCAGGGTCTCAAATTCACCCCTCCACTTT
CASSSEGPRVSNSPLHF
>NA|16|NA|TRBJ2-2|TRBV5-4
TGTGCCAGCAGCACACAGGGAGGTGCGAACACCGGGGAGCTGTTTTTT
CASSTQGGANTGELFF
>NA|14|NA|TRBJ1-1|TRBV19
TGTGCCAGTAGTAGAGGGAAGGTGGTGGCTGAAGCTTTCTTT
CASSRGKVVAEAFF
>NA|12|NA|TRBJ1-4|TRBV18
TGTGCCAGCCGGTCAACTAATGAAAAACTGTTTTTT
CASRSTNEKLFF
>NA|15|NA|TRBJ2-1|TRBV5-4
TGTGCCAGCAGTTCGCTGGGAGTCTCATACAATGAGCAGTTCTTC
CASSSLGVSYNEQFF
>NA|16|TRBD2|TRBJ2-1|TRBV5-1
TGCGCCAGCAGCGGAACGGGACTAGCGGGAGCAAATGAGCAGTTCTTC
CASSGTGLAGANEQFF
>NA|16|NA|TRBJ2-6|TRBV28
TGTGCCAGCAGTCCTTTGGGTAAAGCTGGGGCCAACGTCCTGACTTTC
CASSPLGKAGANVLTF
>NA|14|TRBD1|TRBJ1-3|TRBV19
TGTGCCAGTAGTATCGACAGGGCTGGAAACACCATATATTTT
CASSIDRAGNTIYF
>NA|15|NA|TRBJ2-1|TRBV28
TGTGCCAGCAGCGAGTCGAGGGGGGGCCGCAATGAGCAGTTCTTC
CASSESRGGRNEQFF
>NA|14|NA|TRBJ1-2|TRBV29-1
TGCAGCGTAGACGGGAGACAGGCTGGCTATGGCTACACCTTC
CSVDGRQAGYGYTF
>NA|17|NA|TRBJ2-2|TRBV5-4
TGTGCCAGCAGCTGGGGGGGCGGGAGAAGTTGGACCGGGGAGCTGTTTTTT
CASSWGGGRSWTGELFF
>once|13|TRBD1|TRBJ1-4|TRBV2
TGTGCCAGCACGGGACAGCCGAATGAAAAACTGTTTTTT
CASTGQPNEKLFF
>NA|15|NA|TRBJ1-5|TRBV2
TGTGCCAGCAGTGGTGCGGCAGGGGGCAATCAGCCCCAGCATTTT
CASSGAAGGNQPQHF
>NA|17|NA|TRBJ1-5|TRBV19
TGTGCCAGTACGTTGGTGGGGGCCACCTATAGCAATCAGCCCCAGCATTTT
CASTLVGATYSNQPQHF
>few|15|TRBD1|TRBJ1-6|TRBV3-1/TRBV3-2
TGTGCCAGCAGCCAATCACAGGGGAGTATGTCACCCCTCCACTTT
CASSQSQGSMSPLHF
>once|17|NA|TRBJ1-5|TRBV28
TGTGCCAGCAGTTTATACCCACAGGGCCCCATATCACGGCCCCAGCATTTT
CASSLYPQGPISRPQHF
>NA|14|TRBD1|TRBJ1-1|TRBV5-1
TGCGCCAGCAGCTCGACAGGGGGGTACACTGAAGCTTTCTTT
CASSSTGGYTEAFF
>NA|15|NA|TRBJ2-2|TRBV18
TGTGCCAGCTCACCACCGATAGGGGCCCTTGGGGAGCTGTTTTTT
CASSPPIGALGELFF
>NA|17|TRBD1|TRBJ1-2|TRBV27
TGTGCCAGCAGTTCCCGGGACAGGGTGAGGTATCTGGGAGGCTACACCTTC
CASSSRDRVRYLGGYTF
>once|19|TRBD2|TRBJ2-1|TRBV7-9
TGTGCCAGCAGCTTAGAACTTACCCGACTAGCGGGAAGTAGGAGTGAGCAGTTCTTC
CASSLELTRLAGSRSEQFF
>NA|11|NA|TRBJ1-2|TRBV2
TGTGCCAGCTCCGTCGGCGCGGGCTACACCTTC
CASSVGAGYTF
>NA|16|NA|TRBJ1-3|TRBV2
TGTGCCAGCAGTTCCGGGACCCACAGAGGTGGAAACACCATATATTTT
CASSSGTHRGGNTIYF
>NA|15|NA|TRBJ2-3|TRBV5-1
TGCGCCAGCAGTGTGGACAGAACGATCACAGATACGCAGTATTTT
CASSVDRTITDTQYF
>NA|15|NA|TRBJ1-5|TRBV7-2
TGTGCCAGCAGCTTAGTACAGGTTGGCAATCAGCCCCAGCATTTT
CASSLVQVGNQPQHF
>NA|13|NA|TRBJ2-1|TRBV5-5
TGTGCCAGCTCCGGACCCGGAGGCAATGAGCAGTTCTTC
CASSGPGGNEQFF
>NA|14|TRBD1|TRBJ2-2|TRBV3-1/TRBV3-2
TGTGCCAGCAGACGGGACAGCATAACCGGGGAGCTGTTTTTT
CASRRDSITGELFF
>NA|18|NA|TRBJ1-6|TRBV5-6
TGTGCCAGCAGCCAGTCCCCCGTTAGGACAGATTATAATTCACCCCTCCACTTT
CASSQSPVRTDYNSPLHF
>NA|15|NA|TRBJ1-2|TRBV27
TGTGCCAGCAGTCCAAGCTCCCAGGGAAGGGGAGACTACACCTTC
CASSPSSQGRGDYTF
>few|15|TRBD2|TRBJ2-3|TRBV2
TGTGCCAGCAGTGCGGGGGAGGTAGCGGGGCCGCGAAAGTATTTT
CASSAGEVAGPRKYF
>NA|11|NA|TRBJ1-5|TRBV12-5
TGTGCTAGTGCCCTTAACGGGCCCCAGCATTTT
CASALNGPQHF
>NA|14|TRBD1|TRBJ1-5|TRBV19
TGTGCCAGTAGTGACAGGGGTAGCAATCAGCCCCAGCATTTT
CASSDRGSNQPQHF
>NA|17|NA|TRBJ2-3|TRBV3-1/TRBV3-2
TGTGCCAGCAGCCCCCGTAAGAAGGGGGAGCACACAGATACGCAGTATTTT
CASSPRKKGEHTDTQYF
>NA|14|NA|TRBJ2-3|TRBV5-1
TGCGCCAGCAGTTGGGGCTTCATGACAGATACGCAGTATTTT
CASSWGFMTDTQYF
>NA|12|NA|TRBJ2-7|TRBV28
TGTGCCAGCAGTTTATCTACCTACGAGCAGTACTTC
CASSLSTYEQYF
>NA|17|TRBD2|TRBJ2-4|TRBV3-1/TRBV3-2
TGTGCCAGCAGCCAAACGACTAGCGGGGGAGCCAAAAACATTCAGTACTTC
CASSQTTSGGAKNIQYF
>NA|14|NA|TRBJ1-2|TRBV4-2
TGTGCCAGCAGCCAATCGGGTCAAAACTATGGCTACACCTTC
CASSQSGQNYGYTF
>NA|18|NA|TRBJ1-6|TRBV7-2
TGTGCCAGCAGCTTAAATTTTGCCAGAAGCTCCTATAATTCACCCCTCCACTTT
CASSLNFARSSYNSPLHF
>NA|15|TRBD1|TRBJ2-7|TRBV19
TGTGCCAGTACCTCCGAGGGACAGGGAGGCTACGAGCAGTACTTC
CASTSEGQGGYEQYF
>NA|18|TRBD2|TRBJ2-4|TRBV11-2
TGTGCCAGCAGCTTAGAACCTAGCGGGGCCATAGCCAAAAACATTCAGTACTTC
CASSLEPSGAIAKNIQYF